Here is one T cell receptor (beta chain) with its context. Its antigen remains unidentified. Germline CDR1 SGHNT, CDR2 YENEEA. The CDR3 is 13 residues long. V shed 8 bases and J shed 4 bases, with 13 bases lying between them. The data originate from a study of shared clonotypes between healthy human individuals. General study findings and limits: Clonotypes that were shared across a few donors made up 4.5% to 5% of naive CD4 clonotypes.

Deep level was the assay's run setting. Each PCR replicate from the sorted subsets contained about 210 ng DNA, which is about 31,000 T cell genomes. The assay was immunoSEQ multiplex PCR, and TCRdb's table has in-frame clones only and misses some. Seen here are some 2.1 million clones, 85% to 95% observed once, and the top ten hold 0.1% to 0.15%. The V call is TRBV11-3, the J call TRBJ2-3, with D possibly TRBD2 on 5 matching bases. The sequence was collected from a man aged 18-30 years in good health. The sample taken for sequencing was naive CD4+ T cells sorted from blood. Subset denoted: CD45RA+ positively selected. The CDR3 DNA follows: TGTGCCAGCGCAGGCGGGCGGGCAGATACGCAGTATTTT. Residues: CASAGGRADTQYF.